This T cell receptor (beta chain) was recovered during a study of monozygotic twins with inflammatory bowel disease. cDNA was produced in eight separate reactions per sample. UMIs incorporating a 6-nucleotide sample barcode were appended by means of template switching. TCRdb reprocessed the 5' RACE reads and stores each CDR3 protein as one record, lacking DNA. This sample's clone table lists some 300,000 distinct CDR3 sequences. Investigators pulled total RNA out of whole blood and did not sort T cells. Sequencing input: blood. This sequence originates from a human donor with ulcerative colitis or Crohn's disease, or a healthy co-twin of an affected twin (not recorded which).

The CDR3 loop is CSARTSYEQYF. V gene TRBV20-1 combines with J gene TRBJ2-7. The CDR3 is 11 amino acids. CDR1 and CDR2 from the germline V gene are DFQATT and SNEGSKA (reference sequence).